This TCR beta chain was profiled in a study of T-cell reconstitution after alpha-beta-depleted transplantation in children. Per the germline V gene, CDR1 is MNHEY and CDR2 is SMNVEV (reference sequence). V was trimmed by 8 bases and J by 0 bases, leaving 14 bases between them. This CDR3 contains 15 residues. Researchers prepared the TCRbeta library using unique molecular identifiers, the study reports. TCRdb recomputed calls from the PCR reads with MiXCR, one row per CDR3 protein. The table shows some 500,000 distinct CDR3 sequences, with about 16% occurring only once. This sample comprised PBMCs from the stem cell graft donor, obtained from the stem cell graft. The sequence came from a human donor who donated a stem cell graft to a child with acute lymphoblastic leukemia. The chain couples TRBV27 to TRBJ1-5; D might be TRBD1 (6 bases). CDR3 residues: CASRRTVNSNQPQHF. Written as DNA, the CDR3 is TGTGCCAGCCGCCGGACAGTTAATAGCAATCAGCCCCAGCATTTT.